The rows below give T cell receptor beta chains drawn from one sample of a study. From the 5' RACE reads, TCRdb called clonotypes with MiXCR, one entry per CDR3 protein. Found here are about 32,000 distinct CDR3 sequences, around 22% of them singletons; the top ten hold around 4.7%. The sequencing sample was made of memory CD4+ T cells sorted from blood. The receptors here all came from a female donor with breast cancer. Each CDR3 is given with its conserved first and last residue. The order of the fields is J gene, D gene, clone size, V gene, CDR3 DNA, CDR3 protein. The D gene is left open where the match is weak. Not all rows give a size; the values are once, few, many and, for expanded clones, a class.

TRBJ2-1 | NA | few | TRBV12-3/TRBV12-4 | TGTGCCAGCCAAGACACCTCTTACGAGCAGTTCTTC | CASQDTSYEQFF
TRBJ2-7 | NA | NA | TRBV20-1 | TGCAGTGCTAGAGATTGGCTGGGGGCGTTGGACGAGCAGTACTTC | CSARDWLGALDEQYF
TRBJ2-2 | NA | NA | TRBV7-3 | TGTACCAGCAGCTTAGCCGGGTCCACCGGGGAGCTGTTTTTT | CTSSLAGSTGELFF
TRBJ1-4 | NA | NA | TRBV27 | TGTGCCAGCCTCGGACGTACCCAAAGGAGTGAAAAACTGTTTTTT | CASLGRTQRSEKLFF
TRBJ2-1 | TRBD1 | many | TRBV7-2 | TGTGCCGCAGCACTACAGGGGGCCATGGACAATGAGCAGTTCTTC | CAAALQGAMDNEQFF
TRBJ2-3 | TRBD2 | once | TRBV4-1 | TGCGCCAGCAGCCAAGAAACTAGCGGACCCACAGATACGCAGTATTTT | CASSQETSGPTDTQYF
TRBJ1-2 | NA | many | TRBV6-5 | TGTGCCAGCAGCCTAGGGTCCTCCTATGGCTACACCTTC | CASSLGSSYGYTF
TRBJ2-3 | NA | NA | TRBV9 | TGTGCCAGCAGCGTAGAGGGACTCTCCACAGATACGCAGTATTTT | CASSVEGLSTDTQYF
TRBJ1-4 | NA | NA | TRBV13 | TGTGCCAGCAGCCCGTCAGGGGATGAAAAACTGTTTTTT | CASSPSGDEKLFF
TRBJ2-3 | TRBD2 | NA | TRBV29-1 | TGCAGCGTTGAGCTAGCGGGAGGGAGCACAGATACGCAGTATTTT | CSVELAGGSTDTQYF
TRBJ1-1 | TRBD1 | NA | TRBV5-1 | TGCGCCAGCAGCGGGACAGAGATGAACACTGAAGCTTTCTTT | CASSGTEMNTEAFF
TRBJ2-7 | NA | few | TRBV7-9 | TGTGCCAGCAGCCAACTGGACAATGAGCAGTACTTC | CASSQLDNEQYF
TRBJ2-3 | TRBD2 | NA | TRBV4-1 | TGCGCCAGCAGCCACCCCCGACTAGCGGGGGGCACAGATACGCAGTATTTT | CASSHPRLAGGTDTQYF
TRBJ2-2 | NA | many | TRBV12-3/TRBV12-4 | TGTGCCACCGCCTCGGGCACCGGGGAGCTGTTTTTT | CATASGTGELFF
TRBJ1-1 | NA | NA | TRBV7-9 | TGTGCCAGCGGGTGGGGAGGGGCGAACACTGAAGCTTTCTTT | CASGWGGANTEAFF
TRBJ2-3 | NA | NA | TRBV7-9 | TGTGCCATCCCCCTGGTCCCGCTTACGGGGGACGGCAGCACAGATACGCAGTATTTT | CAIPLVPLTGDGSTDTQYF
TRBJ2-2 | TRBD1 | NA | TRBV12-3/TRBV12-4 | TGTGCCAGCAATCCAGGGGGTGCCGGGGAGCTGTTTTTT | CASNPGGAGELFF
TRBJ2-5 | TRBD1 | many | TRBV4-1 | TGCGCCAGCAGCCAAGCCGGGACAGGGGGCCAAGAGACCCAGTACTTC | CASSQAGTGGQETQYF
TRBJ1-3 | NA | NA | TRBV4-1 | TGCGCCAGCACCTCGACAGTCTCTGGAAACACCATATATTTT | CASTSTVSGNTIYF
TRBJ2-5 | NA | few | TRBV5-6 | TGTGCCAGCAGCGGAAGACAGTTTGAGACCCAGTACTTC | CASSGRQFETQYF
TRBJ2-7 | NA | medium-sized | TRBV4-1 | TGCGCCAGCAGTATGACCGGCTACGAGCAGTACTTC | CASSMTGYEQYF
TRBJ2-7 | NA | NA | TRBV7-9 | TGTGCCAGCAGCCCAGCTTACGAGCAGTACTTC | CASSPAYEQYF
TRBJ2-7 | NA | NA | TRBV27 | TGTGCCAACAGTCTCCAGACGCGAGGGTACGAGCAGTACTTC | CANSLQTRGYEQYF
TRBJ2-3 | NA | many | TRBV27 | TGTGCCAGCAGTTTGAACACAGATACGCAGTATTTT | CASSLNTDTQYF
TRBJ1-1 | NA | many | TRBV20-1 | TGCAGTGCTAGAGGCAGGGTGGGAACTGAAGCTTTCTTT | CSARGRVGTEAFF
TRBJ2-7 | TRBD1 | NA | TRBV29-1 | TGCAGCATCCGACAGGGGTCCCACGAGCAGTACTTC | CSIRQGSHEQYF
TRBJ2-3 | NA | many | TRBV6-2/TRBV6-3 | TGTGCCAGCAGTTACCGCGCCCAACTAGTGGGTTTTGAGGCTACGCAGTATTTT | CASSYRAQLVGFEATQYF
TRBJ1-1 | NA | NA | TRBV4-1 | TGCGCCAGCAGCCAACCCCGGGGCACTGGAGCTTTCTTT | CASSQPRGTGAFF
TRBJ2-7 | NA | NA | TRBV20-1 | TGCAGTGCTAGAGATTCAACGGGTTTTGCCTACGAGCAGTACTTC | CSARDSTGFAYEQYF
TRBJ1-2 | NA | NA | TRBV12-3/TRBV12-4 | TGTGCCAGCAGTTTAACGGTCGCATGGGGCTACACCTTC | CASSLTVAWGYTF
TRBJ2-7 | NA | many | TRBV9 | TGTGCCAGCAGCGTAGGGGGTAGCTCCTACGAGCAGTACTTC | CASSVGGSSYEQYF
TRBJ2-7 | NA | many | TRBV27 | TGTGCCAGCAGTCACCGTCGGTTGTGGTACGAGCAGTACTTC | CASSHRRLWYEQYF
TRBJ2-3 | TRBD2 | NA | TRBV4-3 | TGCGCCAGCAGCCAAGGACTAGCGTTGGTGGATACGCAGTATTTT | CASSQGLALVDTQYF
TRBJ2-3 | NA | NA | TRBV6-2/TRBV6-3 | TGTGCCAGCAGCCGGGACGGGAACTCAGATACGCAGTATTTT | CASSRDGNSDTQYF
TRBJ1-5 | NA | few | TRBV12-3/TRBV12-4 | TGTGCCAGCAGTTTAGTAGGGGGAAAGCCCCAGCATTTT | CASSLVGGKPQHF
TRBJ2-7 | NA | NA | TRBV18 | TGTGCCAGCTCAGGGACGGGCGACTACGAGCAGTACTTC | CASSGTGDYEQYF
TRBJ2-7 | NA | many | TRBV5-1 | TGCGCCAGCAGCTTGGTGGGATCCTACGAGCAGTACTTC | CASSLVGSYEQYF
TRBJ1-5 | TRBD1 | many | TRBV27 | TGTGCCAGCAGCCTAACAGGGGGCCATAATCAGCCCCAGCATTTT | CASSLTGGHNQPQHF
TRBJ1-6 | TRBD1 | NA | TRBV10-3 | TGTGCCATCAGAGGGACAGACAACTCCTATAATTCACCCCTCCACTTT | CAIRGTDNSYNSPLHF
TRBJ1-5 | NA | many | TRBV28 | TGTGCCAGCAGTTTTTGGGGGGCTGAACAGCCCCAGCATTTT | CASSFWGAEQPQHF
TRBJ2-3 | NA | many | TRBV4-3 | TGCGCCAGCAGCCACATCCCCGGGACGGATAGCACAGATACGCAGTATTTT | CASSHIPGTDSTDTQYF
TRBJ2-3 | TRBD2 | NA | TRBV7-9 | TGTGCCAGCAGCTTAGGGGTAGCGGGAGACGATACGCAGTATTTT | CASSLGVAGDDTQYF
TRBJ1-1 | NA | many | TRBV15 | TGTGCCACCAGGGACGTTGACACTGAAGCTTTCTTT | CATRDVDTEAFF
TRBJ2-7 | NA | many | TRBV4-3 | TGCGCCAGCAGCCAAGATAGCCGGGGAGCGTACGAGCAGTACTTC | CASSQDSRGAYEQYF
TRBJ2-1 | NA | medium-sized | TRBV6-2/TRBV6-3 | TGTGCCAGCATCCGGGGTATCTCCTACAATGAGCAGTTCTTC | CASIRGISYNEQFF
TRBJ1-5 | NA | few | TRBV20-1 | TGCAGTGCTAGAGGGTCCGAGCCTTATAGCAATCAGCCCCAGCATTTT | CSARGSEPYSNQPQHF
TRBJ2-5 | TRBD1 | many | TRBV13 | TGTGCCAGCAGCTCCGGACAGGGAGAGACCCAGTACTTC | CASSSGQGETQYF